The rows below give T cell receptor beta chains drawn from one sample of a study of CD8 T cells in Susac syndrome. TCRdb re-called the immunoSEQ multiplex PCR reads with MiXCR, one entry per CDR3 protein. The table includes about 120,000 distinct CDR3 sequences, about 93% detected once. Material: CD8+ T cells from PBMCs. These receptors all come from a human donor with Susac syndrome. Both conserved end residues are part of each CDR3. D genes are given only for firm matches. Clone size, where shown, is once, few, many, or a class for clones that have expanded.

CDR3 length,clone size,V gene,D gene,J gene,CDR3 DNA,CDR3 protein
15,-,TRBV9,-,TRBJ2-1,TGTGCCAGCAGCGTAGAGCTCGCACCGTACAATGAGCAGTTCTTC,CASSVELAPYNEQFF
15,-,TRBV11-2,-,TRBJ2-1,TGTGCCAGCAGCTTAGGATTAGGGGAAAAGAATGAGCAGTTCTTC,CASSLGLGEKNEQFF
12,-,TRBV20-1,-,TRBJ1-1,TGCAGTGCTCGACCGGGGCACACTGAAGCTTTCTTT,CSARPGHTEAFF
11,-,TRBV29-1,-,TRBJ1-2,TGCAGCGTTGTTAGAACCGGGGGCTACACCTTC,CSVVRTGGYTF
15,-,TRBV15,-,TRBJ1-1,TGTGCCACCAGCAGAGCATGGGGGGAGATACCTGAAGCTTTCTTT,CATSRAWGEIPEAFF
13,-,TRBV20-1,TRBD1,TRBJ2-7,TGCAGTGCTAGTGGGACAGAATCCTACGAGCAGTACTTC,CSASGTESYEQYF
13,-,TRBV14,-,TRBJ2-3,TGTGCCAGCAGCCAAGTAATGTTAGATACGCAGTATTTT,CASSQVMLDTQYF
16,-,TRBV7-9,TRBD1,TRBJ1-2,TGTGCCAGCAGCTTTTCCGGGACAGGGGAGGGCTATGGCTACACCTTC,CASSFSGTGEGYGYTF
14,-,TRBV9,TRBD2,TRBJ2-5,TGTGCCAGCAGCTGGGGCGGGGGGGGAGAGACCCAGTACTTC,CASSWGGGGETQYF
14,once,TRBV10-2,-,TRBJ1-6,TGCGCCAGCAGTGAGGAGGGGGAGAATTCACCCCTCCACTTT,CASSEEGENSPLHF
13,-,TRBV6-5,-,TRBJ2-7,TGTGCCAGCAGTTACTCCCCTTCGAACGAGCAGTACTTC,CASSYSPSNEQYF
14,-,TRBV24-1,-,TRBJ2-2,TGTGCCACCAGTGAACAGCCGGGGACCGGGGAGCTGTTTTTT,CATSEQPGTGELFF
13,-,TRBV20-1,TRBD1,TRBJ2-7,TGCAGTGCTAGATGGGACAGACCCTACGAGCAGTACTTC,CSARWDRPYEQYF
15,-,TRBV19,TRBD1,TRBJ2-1,TGTGCCAGTAGTGCCGCCTACAGGGGGCTGAATGAGCAGTTCTTC,CASSAAYRGLNEQFF
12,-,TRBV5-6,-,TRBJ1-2,TGTGCCAGCAGCGAGTCTCTCTATGGCTACACCTTC,CASSESLYGYTF
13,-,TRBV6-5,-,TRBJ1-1,TGTGCCAGCAGTTACGGGGGTATGACTGAAGCTTTCTTT,CASSYGGMTEAFF
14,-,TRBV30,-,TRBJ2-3,TGTGCCTGGAGCCGGGTCGCTTTCACAGATACGCAGTATTTT,CAWSRVAFTDTQYF
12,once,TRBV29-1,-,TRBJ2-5,TGCAGCGTTGAAGGGTCGGAGGCGACCCAGTACTTC,CSVEGSEATQYF
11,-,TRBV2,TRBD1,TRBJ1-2,TGTGCCCTTGGGACAGGCTATGGCTACACCTTC,CALGTGYGYTF
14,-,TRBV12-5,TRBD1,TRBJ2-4,TGTGCTAGTGGTCAACGGGACAGGGTAAACATTCAGTACTTC,CASGQRDRVNIQYF
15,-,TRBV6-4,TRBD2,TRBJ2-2,TGTGCCAGCAGTGACTCAAGCGGGGGGAGCGGGGAGCTGTTTTTT,CASSDSSGGSGELFF
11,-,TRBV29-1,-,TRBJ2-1,TGCAGCGTTGACAGAGACAATGAGCAGTTCTTC,CSVDRDNEQFF
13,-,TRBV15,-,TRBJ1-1,TGTGCCACCAGCAGACGGTTGGACACTGAAGCTTTCTTT,CATSRRLDTEAFF
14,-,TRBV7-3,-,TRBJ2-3,TGTGCCAGCAGCCCCGCGGGCCACACAGATACGCAGTATTTT,CASSPAGHTDTQYF